Each of the 28 T cell receptor delta chains below was sequenced from the same sample in a study of gamma-delta T cells after stem cell transplantation. TCRdb re-identified clones in the RT-PCR reads via CATT. The sample shows fewer than 2,000 delta-chain clones, 20% to 25% of them seen only once. The material sequenced was gamma-delta T cells. The receptors originated from a human donor. It is not recorded whose cells these are; they may come from a transplant donor.

This clone is labeled as medium-sized. The chain's CDR3 is CACDALAGGYASDKLIF. Here the CDR3 DNA reads TGTGCCTGTGACGCCCTGGCTGGGGGATACGCGTCCGATAAACTCATCTTT. The gene calls are TRDV2 and TRDJ1; 12 bases fit TRDD3. This CDR3 region has 17 residues. Looked up from germline, CDR1 is GEAIGNYY and CDR2 is EKD. The ends lost 3 bases at V and 3 bases at J; junction bases unmatched: 10.

The chain uses TRDV2 and TRDJ1, with 8 bases lining up with TRDD3. The CDR3 loop spans 20 amino acids. Germline CDR1 and CDR2: GEAIGNYY and EKD. Trimming cost V 0 bases and J 4 bases; bases outside gene matches: 21. The CDR3 bases are TGTGCCTGTGACACCGTCGAATTCCGCAGGGATACGCGGTTGGACGATAAACTCATCTTT. Translated: CACDTVEFRRDTRLDDKLIF.

Regarding this clone: A far more abundant clone sits one base away, making this likely a read error. The same CDR3 arises from other DNA sequences in this sample as well. V usage is TRDV1 and J usage is TRDJ1, with a possible D match to TRDD3 (9 bases). Trimming took 6 bases from V and 5 from J, leaving 46 bases between them. The CDR3 totals 24 residues. Germline CDR1 is TSWWSYY and CDR2 is QGS. The CDR3 region is CALGSSYVFVLSGGYRPGTDKLIF. Here the CDR3 DNA reads TGTGCTCTTGGCTCTTCCTACGTTTTTGTGTTGTCCGGGGGATACCGTCCCGGCACTGATAAACTCATCTTT.

This clone has only a few counts. A far larger clone is a single base away, which makes a read error likely. This same CDR3 is encoded by further DNA sequences in the sample. V gene TRDV2 combines with J gene TRDJ3, with TRDD3 identical over 12 bases. The germline V gene has CDR1 GEAIGNYY and CDR2 EKD. The CDR3 consists of 19 residues. DNA for the CDR3: TGTGCCTGTGACGGGTTACTGGGGGATACTGCCTGGGACACCCGACAGATGTTCTTC. Its translation: CACDGLLGDTAWDTRQMFF.

The rearrangement uses TRDV2 and TRDJ1; possible D gene TRDD3, 5 bases. The germline V and J ends were trimmed by 1 base and 4 bases, with 21 bases remaining between them. CDR1 and CDR2 (germline): GEAIGNYY, EKD. This CDR3 is 17 amino acids long. This chain's CDR3 is CACDTITSNGVNDKLIF. CDR3 nucleotides: TGTGCCTGTGACACAATTACAAGTAATGGGGTCAACGATAAACTCATCTTT.

Worth noting for this clone: The TCRdb record carries a much larger clone's protein, which differs from this DNA's translation at residue 12; a read error is the likely cause, and the protein listed here is the DNA translation. The chain recombines TRDV2 with TRDJ1, with TRDD3 identical over 10 bases. Germline CDR1 reads GEAIGNYY; CDR2 reads EKD. CDR3 length: 16 residues. V lost 0 bases, J lost 6 bases, and 9 bases stayed unmatched. The CDR3 sequence is CACDTVGGYASNKLIF. CDR3 bases: TGTGCCTGTGACACCGTCGGGGGATACGCGTCCAATAAACTCATCTTT.

This clone has only a few counts. A read error likely explains this, since a far larger clone differs by one base. This CDR3 is also generated by other DNA sequences in the sample. The chain combines TRDV2 with TRDJ1; TRDD3 agrees at 7 bases. Per germline, CDR1 GEAIGNYY and CDR2 EKD. This CDR3 has 17 residues. CDR3 loop: CACDPLQLGEYTDKLIF. The CDR3 DNA is TGTGCCTGTGACCCCCTCCAGTTGGGGGAATACACCGATAAGCTCATCTTT.

Concerning this clone itself: A far larger clone is off by one base, so a read error is likely. The CDR3 sequence: CALGSSHVFVLSGGYRPGTDKLIF. The DNA for the CDR3 is TGTGCTCTTGGCTCTTCCCACGTTTTTGTGTTGTCCGGGGGATACCGTCCCGGCACCGATAAACTCATCTTT. The rearrangement uses TRDV1 and TRDJ1; 9 bases align to TRDD3. The germline CDR1 and CDR2 sequences are TSWWSYY and QGS. J was trimmed by 1 base and V by 6 bases; bases with no gene match: 33. The CDR3 contains 24 residues.

This clone was picked up a small number of times. The gene calls are TRDV2 and TRDJ2, with 10 nucleotides matching TRDD3. CDR3 size: 22 residues. V was clipped by 0 bases and J by 2 bases; unmatched bases: 20. CDR1 GEAIGNYY and CDR2 EKD come from the germline V gene. CDR3 bases: TGTGCCTGTGACACCGTGGCGGGGTTTATGGGGGATACAGAGTCCTTGACAGCACAACTCTTCTTT. It yields the protein CACDTVAGFMGDTESLTAQLFF.

This clone is labeled as medium-sized. The chain couples TRDV2 to TRDJ1; tentative D call: TRDD2 (5 bases). The CDR3 loop spans 15 amino acids. V dropped 0 bases and J dropped 3 bases, with 13 bases sitting between them. Germline loops: CDR1 GEAIGNYY, CDR2 EKD. The CDR3 DNA reads as TGTGCCTGTGACACCGCGGGCCTTCGGGCCGATAAACTCATCTTT. Its protein is CACDTAGLRADKLIF.

A few counts support this clone. This likely traces to a read error, being one base from a far larger clone. Additional DNA sequences in this sample encode the identical CDR3. The chain employs TRDV1 and TRDJ1; 7 bases fit TRDD2. The germline CDR1 and CDR2 sequences are TSWWSYY and QGS. The CDR3 totals 18 residues. The CDR3 sequence: CALGELIPTDSYTDKLIF. Written as DNA, the CDR3 is TGTGCCCTTGGGGAACTAATTCCTACGGATTCGTACACCGATAAACTCATCTTT.

By share of the sample, this clone is large. The J gene is TRDJ1, the V gene TRDV2, with TRDD3 identical over 10 bases. CDR1 is GEAIGNYY and CDR2 is EKD in the germline V gene. The V and J ends lost 3 bases and 0 bases, in that order; junction bases with no gene match: 6. There are 16 residues in the CDR3. CDR3 in amino acids: CACDGLLGDHTDKLIF. The DNA for the CDR3 is TGTGCCTGTGACGGATTACTGGGGGATCACACCGATAAACTCATCTTT.

By sample fraction, this clone is medium-sized. The chain joins TRDV2 to TRDJ1; 12 nucleotides line up with TRDD3. CDR3 length: 17 residues. Per the germline V gene, CDR1 is GEAIGNYY and CDR2 is EKD. With 3 bases clipped from V and 3 bases from J, the junction kept 10 bases outside the gene matches. In DNA form, the CDR3 reads TGTGCCTGTGACTCGCTGGGGGATACGCAAATAGCCGATAAACTCATCTTT. Translation gives CACDSLGDTQIADKLIF.

This clone counts as medium-sized (0.01 to 0.1%). This chain joins TRDV2 and TRDJ1, with D maybe TRDD2 (5 bases). The V gene lost 3 bases and the J gene lost 0 bases, with 10 bases spanning the gap. This CDR3 comprises 14 residues. Per germline, CDR1 GEAIGNYY and CDR2 EKD. The CDR3 here is CACDPLLDTDKLIF. In nucleotides, the CDR3 is TGTGCCTGTGACCCTCTCCTAGACACCGATAAACTCATCTTT.

In this sample, this clone turned up a few times. This likely stems from a read error, as it lies one base from a far larger clone. This CDR3 is also generated by other DNA sequences in the sample. The chain uses TRDV2 and TRDJ1, with a possible D match to TRDD3 (6 bases). Trimming shortened V by 3 bases and J by 1 base, and 23 bases separated the two germline ends. This CDR3 has 18 amino acids. In germline, CDR1 is GEAIGNYY, CDR2 EKD. The CDR3 bases are TGTGCCTGTGACCAGCTGGGGCCGGACGGGGGGTCCACCGATAAACTCATCTTT. This sequence encodes CACDQLGPDGGSTDKLIF.

Notes on this clone: A read error likely explains this, since a far larger clone differs by one base. The same CDR3 also results from other DNA sequences found in this sample. This chain connects TRDV2 to TRDJ3; 13 bases fit TRDD3. Germline V gene sequence: CDR1 GEAIGNYY, CDR2 EKD. The CDR3 spans 22 residues. V shed 0 bases and J 5 bases; nucleotides not matched to a gene: 15. DNA for the CDR3: TGTGCCTGTGACACCCCTGTACTGGGGGATACGCTAAGATCCCGGGACACCCGACAGATGTTTTTC. Translated, it gives CACDTPVLGDTLRSRDTRQMFF.

This clone was seen only a few times. The rearrangement uses TRDV2 and TRDJ3, with 13 bases aligning to TRDD3. Germline trimming cut 3 bases from V and 2 bases from J; bases unmatched to any gene: 24. Germline V gene data show CDR1 as GEAIGNYY and CDR2 as EKD. This CDR3 has 25 residues. The CDR3 DNA reads TGTGCCTGTGACCCCATGTCACCGCTACTGGGGGATACGCGGGGTAACGCCTGGGACACCCGACAGATGTTTTTC. Encoded protein: CACDPMSPLLGDTRGNAWDTRQMFF.

Only a few counts were recorded for this clone. The chain is built from TRDV2 and TRDJ1, with 8 bases that match TRDD3. Germline assignment: CDR1 GEAIGNYY and CDR2 EKD. Germline trimming cut 0 bases from V and 0 bases from J; bases unmatched to any gene: 11. CDR3 length equals 18 residues. The CDR3 DNA reads as TGTGCCTGTGACACCGTGGGGGCTGGGGGAGCCGACACCGATAAACTCATCTTT. Protein: CACDTVGAGGADTDKLIF.

V gene TRDV2 combines with J gene TRDJ1; 11 nucleotides align to TRDD3. V lost 3 bases, J lost 2 bases, and 4 bases stayed unmatched. Looked up from germline, CDR1 is GEAIGNYY and CDR2 is EKD. CDR3 length: 15 amino acids. The CDR3 nucleotides read TGTGCCTGTGACCAACTGGGGGATAATACCGATAAACTCATCTTT. Its protein product is CACDQLGDNTDKLIF.

Details on this clone: A clone one base away is much larger, so this may be a read error. V usage is TRDV2 and J usage is TRDJ1; weak D call: TRDD3 (5 bases). From germline, CDR1 is GEAIGNYY and CDR2 EKD. The length of the CDR3 is 18 residues. Trimming took 0 bases from V and 1 from J, leaving 20 bases between them. The CDR3 loop reads CACDTVEPPGGGTDKLIF. CDR3 nucleotide sequence: TGTGCCTGTGACACCGTTGAGCCCCCAGGGGGGGGCACCGATAAACTCATCTTT.

Remarks on this clone: It differs at one base from a far larger clone, so likely a read error. This sample includes further DNA sequences coding for the same CDR3. The chain links TRDV2 to TRDJ3, with 9 bases fitting TRDD3. The CDR3 spans 20 residues. Germline V gene data show CDR1 as GEAIGNYY and CDR2 as EKD. The CDR3 protein is CACDTVALGDSPWDTRQMFF. CDR3 DNA sequence: TGTGCTTGTGACACCGTTGCCCTGGGGGATTCCCCCTGGGACACCCGACAGATGTTTTTC.

Remarks on this clone: A much bigger clone sits one base away, suggesting this may be a read error. The rearrangement joins TRDV2 to TRDJ1; 8 positions match TRDD3. CDR3 length: 20 amino acids. Germline lookup yields CDR1 GEAIGNYY and CDR2 EKD. Trimming cost V 5 bases and J 0 bases; bases outside gene matches: 22. The chain's CDR3 is CACGPLLGAPPVHYTDKLIF. The DNA for the CDR3 is TGTGCCTGTGGCCCGTTACTGGGGGCTCCCCCCGTTCATTACACCGATAAACTCATCTTT.

As regards this clone: Since a far larger clone is one base different, this is likely a read error. The CDR3 loop reads CACGTVALGDSPWDTRQMFF. The CDR3 bases are TGTGCCTGTGGCACCGTTGCCCTGGGGGATTCCCCCTGGGACACCCGACAGATGTTTTTC. The V call is TRDV2, the J call TRDJ3; 9 positions agree with TRDD3. Germline CDR1 is GEAIGNYY and CDR2 is EKD. The CDR3 loop spans 20 amino acids.

This clone is termed medium-sized (0.01 to 0.1%). The chain combines TRDV2 with TRDJ1, with 8 bases that match TRDD3. The CDR3 runs to 14 residues. Germline CDR1 reads GEAIGNYY; CDR2 reads EKD. The ends lost 2 bases at V and 3 bases at J; junction bases unmatched: 4. The CDR3 DNA reads as TGTGCCTGTGACAGAATGGGGGATCCCGATAAACTCATCTTT. Translation gives CACDRMGDPDKLIF.

This clone is deemed medium-sized. The chain employs TRDV2 and TRDJ1; 13 bases fit TRDD3. CDR3 length equals 17 residues. Per the germline V gene, CDR1 is GEAIGNYY and CDR2 is EKD. V lost 3 bases, J lost 1 base, and 7 bases stayed unmatched. The chain's CDR3 is CACDPVLGDTATDKLIF. In DNA, the CDR3 is TGTGCCTGTGACCCAGTACTGGGGGATACGGCCACCGATAAACTCATCTTT.

This clone was found a few times. The gene calls are TRDV2 and TRDJ1, with 12 positions matching TRDD3. Trimming took 0 bases from V and 0 from J; bases not matched to a gene: 13. Germline CDR1 reads GEAIGNYY; CDR2 reads EKD. The CDR3 covers 20 residues. CDR3 residues: CACDTVGLGDTGPYTDKLIF. The CDR3 region has the DNA TGTGCCTGTGACACCGTAGGACTGGGGGATACCGGTCCATACACCGATAAACTCATCTTT.

This clone has just a few counts. The CDR3 DNA is TGTGCCTGTGAAAGACTGGGGGGCTATGCTGACACCGATAAACTCATCTTT. Its protein product is CACERLGGYADTDKLIF. The chain employs TRDV2 and TRDJ1, with 8 bases lining up with TRDD3. The V segment lost 4 bases and the J segment 0 bases; nucleotides outside the gene matches: 12. This CDR3 spans 17 amino acids. Germline CDR1 is GEAIGNYY and CDR2 is EKD.

A remark on this clone: A far larger clone is one nucleotide away, so this likely arose from a read error. Additional DNA sequences in this sample encode the identical CDR3. The chain recombines TRDV2 with TRDJ1; 10 positions agree with TRDD3. The CDR3 is made up of 17 amino acids. Germline V CDR1 and CDR2: GEAIGNYY, EKD. Trimming at V came to 1 base and at J to 1 base, leaving 8 bases not matched to a gene. The DNA of the CDR3 is TGTGCCTGTGACACGGTCGACACTGGGGGATTCACCGATAAACTCATCTTT. This codes for CACDTVDTGGFTDKLIF.